The 4 T cell receptor beta chains listed next were all sequenced from one sample in a study of blood T cell repertoires in COVID-19. The assay was immunoSEQ multiplex PCR, and TCRdb's table has in-frame clones only and misses some. The table includes 250,000 to 300,000 clones, around 86% detected once. The sequencing input was peripheral blood. These receptors came from a man in his fifties with acute or convalescent COVID-19.

The chain recombines TRBV30 with TRBJ1-2; the match to TRBD1 covers 10 bases. The CDR3 loop spans 14 amino acids. Per the germline V gene, CDR1 is GTSNPN and CDR2 is SVGIG (reference sequence). Unmatched junction bases numbered 7, after V lost 4 bases and J lost 5 bases. CDR3 nucleotide sequence: TGTGCCTGGAAAAGGACAGGGGGACTTTATGGCTACACCTTC. This translates into CAWKRTGGLYGYTF. Filled out from reference TRBV30 and TRBJ1-2, the complete variable domain reads SQTIHQWPATLVQPVGSPLSLECTVEGTSNPNLYWYRQAAGRGLQLLFYSVGIGQISSEVPQNLSASRPQDRQFILSSKKLLLSDSGFYLCAWKRTGGLYGYTFGSGTRLTVV.

V is TRBV11-2 and J is TRBJ1-1; 9 bases fit TRBD1. The CDR3 length is 16 residues. Germline CDR1 is SGHAT and CDR2 is FQNNGV. The V and J ends lost 5 bases and 4 bases, in that order; junction bases with no gene match: 11. As DNA, the CDR3 is TGTGCCAGCAGCACGGCCGGACAGGGGCCGGGCACTGAAGCTTTCTTT. Its translation: CASSTAGQGPGTEAFF.

This sequence joins TRBV7-9 and TRBJ2-2, with TRBD2 matching over 7 bases. After removal of 5 bases from V and 2 bases from J, the junction contained 14 bases not matched to a gene. CDR1 and CDR2 from the germline V gene are SEHNR and FQNEAQ (reference sequence). This CDR3 is 18 amino acids long. The CDR3 bases are TGTGCCAGCAGCGCCCAGACTAGCTCGTATTACAACACCGGGGAGCTGTTTTTT. Its translation is CASSAQTSSYYNTGELFF.

Worth noting for this clone: At one boundary the junction diverges from the germline segment, which might be a read error. The rearrangement links TRBV6-6 to TRBJ1-1; D may be TRBD1 (5 bases). The CDR3 has 12 amino acids. Per the germline V gene, CDR1 is MNHNY and CDR2 is SVGAGI (reference sequence). In DNA, the CDR3 is TGTGCCAGCAGGGTGACAGACACTGAGGCTTTCTTT. Translating it yields CASRVTDTEAFF.